This T cell receptor (beta chain) came from a study of T cell responses to AZD1222 COVID-19 vaccine. Findings and caveats of the study: Spike-specific TCR breadth and depth rose after two AZD1222 doses. Baseline seropositivity characterized only a handful of AZD1222 recipients. The sample set comprised mostly white British donors with more females, and clonal diversity was possibly underestimated.

Here immunoSEQ multiplex PCR was the method, and the copy in TCRdb shows in-frame clones only, minus some. The sample yields more than 50,000 clones, roughly 78% seen once. Notes on this clone: Its target is not known.

This CDR3 has 13 residues. The germline gives CDR1 GTSNPN, CDR2 SVGIG (reference sequence). V was shortened by 4 bases and J by 3 bases, with 12 bases between the two germline ends. Sample: peripheral blood, taken on day 0 of MenACWY control vaccination. The gene calls are TRBV30 and TRBJ1-1; D is undetermined. The receptor was derived from an adult in good health. In DNA form, the CDR3 reads TGTGCCTGGATAGTTAACCGGTACACTGAAGCTTTCTTT. It is translated as CAWIVNRYTEAFF.